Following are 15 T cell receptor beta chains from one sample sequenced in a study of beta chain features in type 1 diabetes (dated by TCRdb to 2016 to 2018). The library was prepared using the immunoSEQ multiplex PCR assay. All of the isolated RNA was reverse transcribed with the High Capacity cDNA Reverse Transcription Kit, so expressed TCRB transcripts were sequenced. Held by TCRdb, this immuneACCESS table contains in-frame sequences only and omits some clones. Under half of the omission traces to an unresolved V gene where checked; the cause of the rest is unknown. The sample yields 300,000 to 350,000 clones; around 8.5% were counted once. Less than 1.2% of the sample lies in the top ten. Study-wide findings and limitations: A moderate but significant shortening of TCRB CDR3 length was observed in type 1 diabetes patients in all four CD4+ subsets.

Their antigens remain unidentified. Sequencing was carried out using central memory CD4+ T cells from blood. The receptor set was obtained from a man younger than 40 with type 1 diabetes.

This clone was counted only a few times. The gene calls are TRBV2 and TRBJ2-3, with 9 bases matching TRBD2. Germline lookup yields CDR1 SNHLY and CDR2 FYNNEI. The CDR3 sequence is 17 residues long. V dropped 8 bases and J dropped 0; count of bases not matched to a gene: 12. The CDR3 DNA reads TGTGCCAGCTCAAAGGGTCTAACTAGCGGGAGCACAGATACGCAGTATTTT. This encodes CASSKGLTSGSTDTQYF.

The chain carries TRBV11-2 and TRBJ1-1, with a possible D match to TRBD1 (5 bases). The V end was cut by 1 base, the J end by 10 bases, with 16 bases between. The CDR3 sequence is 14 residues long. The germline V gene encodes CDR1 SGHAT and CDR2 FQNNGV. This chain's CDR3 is CASSLAGTEGVAFF. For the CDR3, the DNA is TGTGCCAGCAGCTTAGCAGGGACGGAAGGCGTAGCTTTCTTT.

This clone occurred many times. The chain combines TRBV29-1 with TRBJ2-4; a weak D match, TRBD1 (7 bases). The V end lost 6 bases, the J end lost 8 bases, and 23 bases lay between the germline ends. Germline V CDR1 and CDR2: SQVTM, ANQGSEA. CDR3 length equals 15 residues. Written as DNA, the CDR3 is TGCAGCGTCCGCCCGGGGCAGGGGGGAAATCACATTCAGTACTTC. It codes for CSVRPGQGGNHIQYF.

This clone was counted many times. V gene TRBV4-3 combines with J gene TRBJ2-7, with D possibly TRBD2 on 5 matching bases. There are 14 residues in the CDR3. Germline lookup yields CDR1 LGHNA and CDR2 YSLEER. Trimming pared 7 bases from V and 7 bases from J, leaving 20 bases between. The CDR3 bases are TGCGCCAGCACCCCTCAGAGAAGGACTGGGGAGCAGTACTTC. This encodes CASTPQRRTGEQYF.

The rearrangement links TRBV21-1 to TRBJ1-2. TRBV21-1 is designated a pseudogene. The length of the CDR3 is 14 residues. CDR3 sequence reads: CASSKVAGGYGYTF. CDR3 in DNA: TGTGCCAGCAGCAAAGTGGCGGGAGGCTATGGCTACACCTTC.

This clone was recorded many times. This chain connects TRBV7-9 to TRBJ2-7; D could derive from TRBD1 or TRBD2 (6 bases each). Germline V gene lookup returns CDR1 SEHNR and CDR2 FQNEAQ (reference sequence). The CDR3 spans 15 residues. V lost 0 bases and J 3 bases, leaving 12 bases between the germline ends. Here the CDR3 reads CASSLAGGHYYEQYF. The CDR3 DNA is TGTGCCAGCAGCTTAGCCGGGGGACACTACTACGAGCAGTACTTC.

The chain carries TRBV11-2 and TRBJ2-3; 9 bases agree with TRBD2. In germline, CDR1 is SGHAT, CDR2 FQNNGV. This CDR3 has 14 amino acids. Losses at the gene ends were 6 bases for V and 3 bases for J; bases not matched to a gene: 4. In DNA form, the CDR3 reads TGTGCCAGCAGGCTAGCGGGGTTGACAGATACGCAGTATTTT. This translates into CASRLAGLTDTQYF.

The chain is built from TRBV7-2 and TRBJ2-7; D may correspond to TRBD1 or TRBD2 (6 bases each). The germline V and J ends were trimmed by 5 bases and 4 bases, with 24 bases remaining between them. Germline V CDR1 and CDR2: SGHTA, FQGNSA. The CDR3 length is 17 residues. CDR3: CASSPNRGARPSYEQYF. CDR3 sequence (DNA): TGTGCCAGCAGCCCCAATAGGGGGGCCCGCCCGTCTTACGAGCAGTACTTC.

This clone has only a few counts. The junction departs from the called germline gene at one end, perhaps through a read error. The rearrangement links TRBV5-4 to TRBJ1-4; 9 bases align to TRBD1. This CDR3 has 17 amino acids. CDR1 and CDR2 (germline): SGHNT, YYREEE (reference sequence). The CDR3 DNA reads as TGCGCCAGCAGCCAAAACTTACCCGGGACAGGGAGCGAAAAACTGTTTTTT. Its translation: CASSQNLPGTGSEKLFF.

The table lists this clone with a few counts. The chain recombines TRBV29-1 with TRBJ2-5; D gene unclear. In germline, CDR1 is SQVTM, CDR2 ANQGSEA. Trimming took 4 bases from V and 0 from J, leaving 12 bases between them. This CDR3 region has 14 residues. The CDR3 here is CSVVIVRNQETQYF. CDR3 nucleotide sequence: TGCAGCGTTGTAATTGTCAGAAACCAAGAGACCCAGTACTTC. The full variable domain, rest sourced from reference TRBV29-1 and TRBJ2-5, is SAVISQKPSRDICQRGTSLTIQCQVDSQVTMMFWYRQQPGQSLTLIATANQGSEATYESGFVIDKFPISRPNLTFSTLTVSNMSPEDSSIYLCSVVIVRNQETQYFGPGTRLLVL.

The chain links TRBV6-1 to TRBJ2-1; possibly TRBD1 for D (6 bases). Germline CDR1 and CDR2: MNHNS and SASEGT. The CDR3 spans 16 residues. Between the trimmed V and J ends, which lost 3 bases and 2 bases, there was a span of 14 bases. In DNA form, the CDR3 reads TGTGCCAGCAGTGAGTCATTGGGGGCGACCTACAATGAGCAGTTCTTC. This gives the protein CASSESLGATYNEQFF.

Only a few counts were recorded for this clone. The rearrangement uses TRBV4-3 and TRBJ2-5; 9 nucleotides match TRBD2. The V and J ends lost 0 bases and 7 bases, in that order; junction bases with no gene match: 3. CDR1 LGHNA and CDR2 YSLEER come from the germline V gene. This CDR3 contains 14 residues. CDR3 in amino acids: CASSQEGLAGTQYF. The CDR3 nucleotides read TGCGCCAGCAGCCAAGAGGGACTAGCAGGGACCCAGTACTTC.

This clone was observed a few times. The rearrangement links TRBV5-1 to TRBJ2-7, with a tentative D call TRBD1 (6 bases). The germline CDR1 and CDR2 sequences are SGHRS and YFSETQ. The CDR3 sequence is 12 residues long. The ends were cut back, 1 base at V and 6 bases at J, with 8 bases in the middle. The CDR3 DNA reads TGCGCCAGCAGCTTGCAGGGGAGCGAGCAGTACTTC. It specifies CASSLQGSEQYF.

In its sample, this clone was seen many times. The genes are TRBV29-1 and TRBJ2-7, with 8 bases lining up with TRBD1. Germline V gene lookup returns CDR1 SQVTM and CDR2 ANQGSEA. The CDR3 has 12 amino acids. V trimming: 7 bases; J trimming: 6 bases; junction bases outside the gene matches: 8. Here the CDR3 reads CSAGQGIGEQYF. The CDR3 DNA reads TGCAGCGCCGGACAGGGTATTGGCGAGCAGTACTTC.

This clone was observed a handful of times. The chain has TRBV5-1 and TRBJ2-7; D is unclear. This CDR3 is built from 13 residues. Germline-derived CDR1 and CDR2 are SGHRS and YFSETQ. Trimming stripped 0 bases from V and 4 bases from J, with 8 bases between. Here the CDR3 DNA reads TGCGCCAGCAGCTTGGGCGAAAATTACGAGCAGTACTTC. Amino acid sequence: CASSLGENYEQYF.